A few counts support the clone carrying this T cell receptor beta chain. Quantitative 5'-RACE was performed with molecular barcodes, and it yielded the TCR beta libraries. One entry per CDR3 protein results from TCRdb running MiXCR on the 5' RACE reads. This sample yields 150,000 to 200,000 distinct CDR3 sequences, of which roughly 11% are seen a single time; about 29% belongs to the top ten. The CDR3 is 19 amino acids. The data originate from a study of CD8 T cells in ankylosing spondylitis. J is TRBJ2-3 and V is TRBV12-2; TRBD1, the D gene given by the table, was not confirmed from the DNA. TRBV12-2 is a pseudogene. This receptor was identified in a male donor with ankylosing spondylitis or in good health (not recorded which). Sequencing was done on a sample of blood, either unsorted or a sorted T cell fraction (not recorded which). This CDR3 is CASRLAEGGSAIPKDTQYF. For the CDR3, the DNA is TGTGCAAGTCGCTTAGCAGAGGGGGGGTCAGCGATCCCTAAAGATACGCAGTATTTT.